This T cell receptor beta chain was recorded in a study of blood T cell repertoires in COVID-19. J gave up 1 base and V 6 bases, and 8 bases lay outside the gene matches. This CDR3 has 15 amino acids. From germline, CDR1 is MNHNY and CDR2 SVGAGI (reference sequence). In the original analysis: Estimation of nucleated cell counts relied on the amplification of reference gene primers. The data were produced by immunoSEQ multiplex PCR, yet TCRdb's version contains in-frame clones alone and is incomplete. V and J calls and clone size follow that table, whereas D and trimming were derived from the DNA. The data hold roughly 69,000 clones, with approximately 87% observed a single time.

This TCR was sampled from a man aged 50 or older with active COVID-19. This sequence joins TRBV6-6 and TRBJ1-1; 7 nucleotides agree with TRBD1. The sequenced material came from peripheral blood. The CDR3 bases are TGTGCCAGCAGGGACGGGGACAGAACGAACACTGAAGCTTTCTTT. Translating it yields CASRDGDRTNTEAFF.